This paragraph reports one T cell receptor (beta chain). The record originates from a study of blood T cell repertoires in COVID-19. Germline CDR1 and CDR2: ENHRY and SYGVKD. The CDR3 contains 12 residues. With V trimmed by 6 bases and J by 7 bases, 4 bases remained unmatched. TCRdb's copy holds only in-frame clones and misses some; the assay was immunoSEQ multiplex PCR. The table has approximately 170,000 clones, 80% to 90% seen once. The chain couples TRBV10-3 to TRBJ1-2; 8 bases are shared with TRBD1. Sequenced: peripheral blood. This receptor was taken from a woman aged 60-75 years with COVID-19, enrolled during active disease. The CDR3 reads CAISRQGSGYTF. The CDR3 nucleotides read TGTGCCATCAGCCGACAGGGGTCTGGCTACACCTTC.